The clone carrying this T cell receptor (beta chain) was seen only once. Its antigen is unknown. The CDR3 has 15 amino acids. Germline-derived CDR1 and CDR2 are SGHRS and YFSETQ. With V trimmed by 3 bases and J by 6 bases, 6 bases remained unmatched. The sample is drawn from a study of T cell responses to AZD1222 COVID-19 vaccine. Study results and caveats: Once two AZD1222 doses were given, Spike-specific TCR breadth and depth went up. Reports say nearly half of spike-specific TCRs go after unmutated variant regions. There were repertoire samples only from the period after the peak T cell response.

Some clones are missing from TCRdb's copy, which holds only in-frame ones; the method was immunoSEQ multiplex PCR. The sample yields more than 250,000 clones, more than 80% seen once. The specimen was peripheral blood, collected on day 0 of AZD1222 vaccination. This TCR came from an adult in good health. This sequence joins TRBV5-1 and TRBJ2-5; TRBD2 matches 12 bases. The CDR3 protein is CASSSSGGAGKTQYF. Here the CDR3 DNA reads TGCGCCAGCAGCTCTAGCGGGGGGGCTGGAAAGACCCAGTACTTC.